This T cell receptor (beta chain) was found in a study of T cells in localized non-small cell lung cancer. The table came from immunoSEQ multiplex PCR; TCRdb's copy has only in-frame clones and leaves some out. Of about 75,000 clones detected, 75% to 85% appear once; the ten largest clones hold roughly 9.8%. As concerns this clone: The antigen is undetermined.

Regarding the study as a whole: The highest T cell clonality was in uninvolved adjacent lung, above tumor. Higher adjacent-lung clonality was associated with shorter survival. Adjacent lung tissue had a median around 50 of the top 100 clones found in the tumor.

Sequenced here: peripheral blood, sampled before any cancer treatment. The TCR sequence derives from an older female donor with stage I lung adenocarcinoma.

The CDR3 DNA sequence: TGTGCCAGCAGCTTCGGGCAGGATCTCTCCTACGAGCAGTACTTC. It encodes CASSFGQDLSYEQYF. V gene TRBV5-6 combines with J gene TRBJ2-7, with no clear D. Per germline, CDR1 SGHDT and CDR2 YYEEEE. V was cut by 2 bases and J by 0 bases, with 12 bases left in between. The CDR3 runs to 15 residues. The whole variable domain, filled in from reference TRBV5-6 and TRBJ2-7, reads DAGVTQSPTHLIKTRGQQVTLRCSPKSGHDTVSWYQQALGQGPQFIFQYYEEEERQRGNFPDRFSGHQFPNYSSELNVNALLLGDSALYLCASSFGQDLSYEQYFGPGTRLTVT.